This T cell receptor (beta chain) was captured in a study of blood T cell repertoires in COVID-19. Trimming took 5 bases from V and 7 from J; bases not matched to a gene: 4. The CDR3 totals 15 residues. Germline assignment: CDR1 SGHTA and CDR2 FQGNSA. As processed by the authors: Cell counts per sample came from amplifying reference gene primers. The method was immunoSEQ multiplex PCR; TCRdb's version includes in-frame clones alone and lacks a portion of them. V and J calls and clone size come straight from that table; D and trimming were deduced from the DNA. The table includes some 75,000 clones, more than 85% detected once.

The receptor was derived from a man between 60 and 75 years old with acute or convalescent COVID-19. The sequencing input was peripheral blood. The gene calls are TRBV7-2 and TRBJ2-1; 14 bases agree with TRBD2. For the CDR3, the DNA is TGTGCCAGCAGCGAGGGACTAGCGGGAGTAAATGAGCAGTTCTTC. It encodes CASSEGLAGVNEQFF. Variable domain in full (rest from reference TRBV7-2 and TRBJ2-1): GAGVSQSPSNKVTEKGKDVELRCDPISGHTALYWYRQSLGQGLEFLIYFQGNSAPDKSGLPSDRFSAERTGGSVSTLTIQRTQQEDSAVYLCASSEGLAGVNEQFFGPGTRLTVL.